This TCR beta chain was captured by sequencing in a study of shared clonotypes between healthy human individuals. Assay: immunoSEQ multiplex PCR; the TCRdb copy retains only in-frame clones and omits some. The sample consists of under 600,000 clones, around 76% of them appearing once. This CDR3 spans 16 amino acids. Trimming left V 3 bases short and J 3 bases short, with 14 bases between. The germline V gene encodes CDR1 KGHSH and CDR2 LQKENI. This sequence joins TRBV18 and TRBJ1-4; TRBD1 is a possible D gene (6 bases). This TCR came from a woman between 35 and 50 years old in good health. Some clones in this sample may be carry-over from other donors' samples. Sample: PBMCs. CDR3 amino acids: CASSPQGMGANEKLFF. As DNA, the CDR3 is TGTGCCAGCTCACCTCAGGGGATGGGCGCTAATGAAAAACTGTTTTTT.